A single T cell receptor (beta chain) is shown here with its context. Its target is unknown. The PCR had 60 Vbeta and 13 Jbeta primers. As processed by the authors: In a later analysis, 79 million or so unique TCR beta chains included roughly 11 million shared by two or more donors. The assay was immunoSEQ multiplex PCR, and TCRdb's table has in-frame clones only and misses some. V and J calls and clone size are given by that table; D and trimming were obtained from the DNA. The sample has 100,000 to 150,000 clones, roughly 15% seen once. This specimen comes from a study of cytomegalovirus exposure and HLA in healthy donors. General observations from the study: Earlier analysis found most TCR beta V segments productive about 87% or about 30% of the time. When analyzed later, the rates of TCR association showed variation by HLA locus, with DRB1 the most and HLA-C the fewest. Rare TCR sequences dominated, though some public TCRs recurred in many donors.

J was trimmed by 4 bases and V by 4 bases; bases with no gene match: 7. This CDR3 contains 15 residues. CDR1 and CDR2 from the germline V gene are SGHDT and YYEEEE. Sequencing was carried out using PBMCs. The genes are TRBV5-6 and TRBJ2-1; 8 bases match TRBD1. The receptor was derived from a woman aged 18-29 years in good health and CMV-seronegative. The CDR3 DNA sequence: TGTGCCAGCAGCCTAGGACAGGGTCTTTACAATGAGCAGTTCTTC. As protein: CASSLGQGLYNEQFF.